The 27 T cell receptor beta chains below all came from one sample that was sequenced in a study of early T cells in non-severe SARS-CoV-2 infection. TCRdb re-called the 5' RACE reads through MiXCR, storing one row per CDR3 protein. The sample has 99,000 or so distinct CDR3 sequences, around a sixth seen once; the top ten hold about 1.3%. Sequencing was done on a sample of whole blood. All receptors come from an adult who was a healthcare worker with PCR-confirmed SARS-CoV-2 infection or an uninfected control (not recorded which).

This chain uses TRBV7-2 with TRBJ2-7; unclear D gene. The germline CDR1 and CDR2 sequences are SGHTA and FQGNSA. The CDR3 runs to 12 residues. V lost 5 bases, J lost 5 bases, and 10 bases lay in between. CDR3 nucleotides: TGTGCCAGCAGCCCAGGTCCCCACGAGCAGTACTTC. Amino acid sequence: CASSPGPHEQYF.

V and J are TRBV5-4 and TRBJ2-7, with TRBD2 as a possible D gene (5 bases). The CDR3 is 14 amino acids. Germline V gene lookup returns CDR1 SGHNT and CDR2 YYREEE (reference sequence). V lost 1 base and J 1 base, leaving 9 bases between the germline ends. CDR3 protein: CASSLHPGSYEQYF. The CDR3 DNA reads as TGTGCCAGCAGCTTGCATCCGGGGTCCTACGAGCAGTACTTC.

This clonotype was seen only once. The CDR3 reads CASGRAQYNEQFF. CDR3 DNA sequence: TGTGCCAGCGGAAGAGCACAGTACAATGAGCAGTTCTTC. The chain uses TRBV9 and TRBJ2-1; unclear D gene. The V gene's germline CDR1 is SGDLS and CDR2 YYNGEE. This CDR3 has 13 amino acids. With 7 bases removed from V and 4 bases from J, the gap between germline ends came to 12 bases.

The chain employs TRBV11-3 and TRBJ1-1; possible D gene TRBD1, 5 bases. Trimming removed 6 bases from V and 4 bases from J, with 15 bases in between. Germline V lookup: CDR1 SGHNT, CDR2 YENEEA. This CDR3 is built from 14 residues. Written as DNA, the CDR3 is TGTGCCAGCAGTCCTTACAGGTTCCTCACTGAAGCTTTCTTT. It yields the protein CASSPYRFLTEAFF.

V is TRBV21-1 and J is TRBJ2-7; TRBD1 is the table's D call and was not checked against the DNA. TRBV21-1 corresponds to a pseudogene. There are 14 residues in the CDR3. This CDR3 reads CTSSIPGSGYEQYF. As DNA, the CDR3 is TGTACCAGCAGCATCCCAGGGTCGGGCTACGAGCAGTACTTC.

This clonotype was counted only a few times. The rearrangement uses TRBV12-3 or TRBV12-4 and TRBJ2-5, with D tentatively TRBD2 (5 bases). The CDR3 runs to 12 residues. V was trimmed by 5 bases and J by 2 bases, leaving 6 bases between them. The CDR3 sequence is CASSTRQETQYF. The CDR3 bases are TGTGCCAGCAGTACTAGACAAGAGACCCAGTACTTC.

The chain couples TRBV10-3 to TRBJ1-1; 9 bases are shared with TRBD1. Germline trimming cut 2 bases from V and 4 bases from J; bases unmatched to any gene: 5. Germline V gene sequence: CDR1 ENHRY, CDR2 SYGVKD. The CDR3 is 15 residues long. The CDR3 loop reads CAISEGTGRTTEAFF. The CDR3 nucleotides read TGTGCCATCAGTGAGGGGACAGGGAGGACCACTGAAGCTTTCTTT.

The chain carries TRBV20-1 and TRBJ2-1; the match to TRBD2 covers 8 bases. The CDR3 runs to 16 residues. In germline, CDR1 is DFQATT, CDR2 SNEGSKA (reference sequence). With V trimmed by 1 base and J by 1 base, 6 bases remained unmatched. CDR3 sequence: CSARVPGGGSYNEQFF. The CDR3 nucleotides are TGCAGTGCTAGAGTTCCTGGCGGGGGGTCCTACAATGAGCAGTTCTTC.

The chain has TRBV20-1 and TRBJ2-3, with a possible D match to TRBD1 (7 bases). The CDR3 sequence is 16 residues long. The germline V and J ends were trimmed by 2 bases and 6 bases, with 21 bases remaining between them. Germline V CDR1 and CDR2: DFQATT, SNEGSKA (reference sequence). CDR3 loop: CSARPIGGRGVDTQYF. CDR3 DNA sequence: TGCAGTGCTAGACCCATTGGGGGCAGGGGGGTGGATACGCAGTATTTT.

The chain joins TRBV5-4 to TRBJ2-1, with unresolved D. Germline V gene sequence: CDR1 SGHNT, CDR2 YYREEE (reference sequence). V dropped 0 bases and J dropped 2 bases, with 6 bases sitting between them. The CDR3 spans 14 residues. The CDR3 DNA reads TGTGCCAGCAGCTTGGAAGAAACCTACAATGAGCAGTTCTTC. Translated, it gives CASSLEETYNEQFF.

The genes are TRBV18 and TRBJ2-1; TRBD2 matches at 11 bases. Germline loops: CDR1 KGHSH, CDR2 LQKENI. The CDR3 is made up of 18 amino acids. Trimming at V came to 3 bases and at J to 6 bases, leaving 13 bases not matched to a gene. CDR3 residues: CASSPLSGGANQRNEQFF. Here the CDR3 DNA reads TGTGCCAGCTCACCTCTTAGCGGGGGGGCAAATCAGCGCAATGAGCAGTTCTTC.

This clonotype was counted between two and nine times. The chain's CDR3 is CASSRRNQPQHF. CDR3 sequence (DNA): TGTGCCAGCAGCCGGCGCAATCAGCCCCAGCATTTT. The chain has TRBV28 and TRBJ1-5, with unresolved D. Trimming cost V 6 bases and J 2 bases, with 5 bases left between them. The CDR3 runs 12 residues. Germline CDR1 and CDR2: MDHEN and SYDVKM. Using reference TRBV28 and TRBJ1-5 for the parts outside the CDR3, the full variable domain is DVKVTQSSRYLVKRTGEKVFLECVQDMDHENMFWYRQDPGLGLRLIYFSYDVKMKEKGDIPEGYSVSREKKERFSLILESASTNQTSMYLCASSRRNQPQHFGDGTRLSIL.

This clonotype was observed a handful of times. This chain links TRBV2 with TRBJ1-4; D call uncertain. The germline V and J ends were trimmed by 2 bases and 6 bases, with 13 bases remaining between them. Germline-derived CDR1 and CDR2 are SNHLY and FYNNEI. The CDR3 runs to 15 residues. CDR3 in amino acids: CASSEWRASDEKLFF. In nucleotides, the CDR3 is TGTGCCAGCAGTGAATGGAGGGCATCGGATGAAAAACTGTTTTTT. The entire variable domain, with the rest obtained from reference TRBV2 and TRBJ1-4, is as follows: EPEVTQTPSHQVTQMGQEVILRCVPISNHLYFYWYRQILGQKVEFLVSFYNNEISEKSEIFDDQFSVERPDGSNFTLKIRSTKLEDSAMYFCASSEWRASDEKLFFGSGTQLSVL.

This chain connects TRBV28 to TRBJ2-7; D possibly matches TRBD1 or TRBD2 (5 bases each). The V end lost 3 bases, the J end lost 0 bases, and 9 bases lay between the germline ends. CDR3 size: 14 residues. Germline V gene lookup returns CDR1 MDHEN and CDR2 SYDVKM. CDR3 sequence: CASSFRESSYEQYF. The CDR3 DNA follows: TGTGCCAGCAGTTTCAGGGAGAGCTCCTACGAGCAGTACTTC. Full variable domain (missing parts from reference TRBV28 and TRBJ2-7): DVKVTQSSRYLVKRTGEKVFLECVQDMDHENMFWYRQDPGLGLRLIYFSYDVKMKEKGDIPEGYSVSREKKERFSLILESASTNQTSMYLCASSFRESSYEQYFGPGTRLTVT.

The sample holds many counts of this clonotype. The chain employs TRBV7-8 and TRBJ1-1, with 8 bases fitting TRBD1. The CDR3 is 14 residues long. Germline loops: CDR1 SGHVS, CDR2 FQNEAQ. Trimming at V came to 5 bases and at J to 3 bases, leaving 5 bases not matched to a gene. For the CDR3, the DNA is TGTGCCAGCAGCGATGGACAGGGATACACTGAAGCTTTCTTT. Protein sequence: CASSDGQGYTEAFF. The full variable domain, rest sourced from reference TRBV7-8 and TRBJ1-1, is GAGVSQSPRYKVAKRGQDVALRCDPISGHVSLFWYQQALGQGPEFLTYFQNEAQLDKSGLPSDRFFAERPEGSVSTLKIQRTQQEDSAVYLCASSDGQGYTEAFFGQGTRLTVV.

This clonotype was seen a handful of times. V usage is TRBV27 and J usage is TRBJ1-6, with D hard to call. Germline CDR1 reads MNHEY; CDR2 reads SMNVEV (reference sequence). Trimming pared 6 bases from V and 4 bases from J, leaving 10 bases between. The CDR3 contains 14 residues. The CDR3 DNA follows: TGTGCCAGCAGGTCACCCCTATATAATTCACCCCTCCACTTT. Amino acids: CASRSPLYNSPLHF.

This clonotype turned up a few times. This chain uses TRBV9 with TRBJ2-3, with 9 bases lining up with TRBD2. The V segment lost 0 bases and the J segment 5 bases; nucleotides outside the gene matches: 7. CDR3 length: 16 residues. Per the germline V gene, CDR1 is SGDLS and CDR2 is YYNGEE. The CDR3 here is CASSVVLAGSGDTQYF. The CDR3 DNA reads TGTGCCAGCAGCGTAGTTCTAGCGGGGTCAGGAGATACGCAGTATTTT.

This clonotype was recorded a few times. The genes are TRBV15 and TRBJ2-7; 7 bases map to TRBD2. After removal of 0 bases from V and 6 bases from J, the junction contained 5 bases not matched to a gene. The germline CDR1 and CDR2 sequences are LNHNV and YYDKDF (reference sequence). The CDR3 totals 14 residues. CDR3 region: CATSRDRGGAEQYF. CDR3 nucleotide sequence: TGTGCCACCAGCAGAGATCGGGGAGGGGCCGAGCAGTACTTC.

This clonotype was seen more than once but under ten times. The V and J genes are TRBV2 and TRBJ1-5; D is undetermined. The CDR3 has 14 amino acids. Trimming cost V 3 bases and J 3 bases, with 9 bases left between them. Germline-derived CDR1 and CDR2 are SNHLY and FYNNEI. DNA of the CDR3: TGTGCCAGCAGTGATCAGCTTATCAATCAGCCCCAGCATTTT. Its protein is CASSDQLINQPQHF.

The chain uses TRBV3-1 and TRBJ1-1; 10 bases agree with TRBD1. The germline gives CDR1 LGHDT, CDR2 YNNKEL (reference sequence). V shed 1 base, J shed 6 bases, and the junction held 2 bases outside the gene matches. The CDR3 is 14 amino acids. The CDR3 protein is CASSQADRGPEAFF. The CDR3 DNA reads TGTGCCAGCAGCCAAGCCGACAGGGGGCCTGAAGCTTTCTTT.

This clonotype was detected only a few times. This chain uses TRBV30 with TRBJ2-2, with a tentative D call TRBD2 (5 bases). Looked up from germline, CDR1 is GTSNPN and CDR2 is SVGIG (reference sequence). The CDR3 spans 12 residues. The V and J ends lost 3 bases and 6 bases respectively, with 8 bases between them. CDR3 residues: CAWSRGPGELFF. CDR3 DNA: TGTGCCTGGAGCCGCGGGCCCGGGGAGCTGTTTTTT.

This rearrangement joins TRBV5-1 to TRBJ1-1; 7 bases line up with TRBD1. The CDR3 spans 17 residues. The germline gives CDR1 SGHRS, CDR2 YFSETQ. The trim removed 4 bases at V and 5 bases at J, leaving 17 bases unmatched. CDR3 protein: CASSIPRRDSYLTEAFF. In nucleotides, the CDR3 is TGCGCCAGCAGCATACCCCGCCGGGACAGCTATTTGACTGAAGCTTTCTTT.

There are a few counts of this clonotype. The V and J genes are TRBV6-2 or TRBV6-3 and TRBJ1-5; tentative D call: TRBD1 (6 bases). In germline, CDR1 is MNHEY, CDR2 SVGEGT. V was pared by 2 bases and J by 1 base, with 9 bases between. The CDR3 is made up of 15 amino acids. CDR3 region: CASSYGGGSNQPQHF. In DNA form, the CDR3 reads TGTGCCAGCAGTTACGGAGGGGGAAGCAATCAGCCCCAGCATTTT.

This clonotype was detected a few times. The gene calls are TRBV19 and TRBJ1-2; 9 bases agree with TRBD1. Germline trimming cut 9 bases from V and 6 bases from J; bases unmatched to any gene: 8. This CDR3 contains 13 residues. Germline V lookup: CDR1 LNHDA, CDR2 SQIVND (reference sequence). CDR3 sequence: CASNPGTGNGYTF. The CDR3 DNA reads as TGTGCCAGCAATCCCGGGACAGGGAATGGCTACACCTTC.

V and J are TRBV30 and TRBJ1-1, with 8 bases identical to TRBD1. V dropped 5 bases and J dropped 4; count of bases not matched to a gene: 3. The CDR3 length is 12 residues. Germline-derived CDR1 and CDR2 are GTSNPN and SVGIG (reference sequence). This CDR3 reads CAWDRGFTEAFF. The CDR3 DNA sequence: TGTGCCTGGGACAGGGGTTTCACTGAAGCTTTCTTT.

The chain uses TRBV5-1 and TRBJ2-7, with TRBD1 matching 7 bases. The length of the CDR3 is 17 residues. Germline V gives CDR1 SGHRS, CDR2 YFSETQ. The V gene end was trimmed by 1 base and the J gene end by 5 bases; junction bases not matched to a gene: 15. The CDR3 region has the DNA TGCGCCAGCAGCTTGCTTCTCAACAGGGGAGTTGCCCACGAGCAGTACTTC. Amino acid sequence: CASSLLLNRGVAHEQYF.

J is TRBJ2-3 and V is TRBV27; D unresolved. The CDR3 runs to 15 residues. V dropped 2 bases and J dropped 0 bases, with 9 bases sitting between them. Germline V gene data show CDR1 as MNHEY and CDR2 as SMNVEV (reference sequence). CDR3 sequence (DNA): TGTGCCAGCAGTTTAGGAGCGCCTAGCACAGATACGCAGTATTTT. This sequence encodes CASSLGAPSTDTQYF.